This TCR beta chain was documented in a study of cytomegalovirus exposure and HLA in healthy donors. Study outcomes and limitations: Indistinguishability led to the exclusion of some V segments, TRBV6-2 and TRBV6-3 included.

Points on this clone: The antigen remains undetermined.

The primer mix had 60 Vbeta and 13 Jbeta primers. Generated by immunoSEQ multiplex PCR, the TCRdb table keeps only in-frame clones and is missing some. The sample lists 200,000 to 250,000 clones, more than 75% seen once, with 2.7% in the top ten. J lost 5 bases, V lost 7 bases, and 12 bases had no gene match. There are 15 residues in the CDR3. Germline lookup yields CDR1 MNHEY and CDR2 SVGAGI. The sequence came from a woman in her 40s in good health and CMV-seronegative. The chain uses TRBV6-5 and TRBJ2-7; 9 positions match TRBD2. The sequencing sample was made of PBMCs. CDR3 coding DNA: TGTGCCAGCAAAACCCAGGAGCTAGCGGGAAACGAGCAGTACTTC. This encodes CASKTQELAGNEQYF.